The next 9 T cell receptor beta chains were all read from a single sample in a study of blood T cell repertoires in COVID-19. Assay used: immunoSEQ multiplex PCR; TCRdb lists only in-frame clones, some missing. The repertoire has more than 100,000 clones, 60% to 85% of them found once; the top ten carry roughly 2.1%. The specimen was peripheral blood. The receptors were gathered from a man in his 70s with acute or convalescent COVID-19.

The chain has TRBV27 and TRBJ1-4; D may be TRBD1 (6 bases). This CDR3 comprises 15 residues. Germline values: CDR1 MNHEY, CDR2 SMNVEV (reference sequence). Trimming stripped 5 bases from V and 1 base from J, with 11 bases between. This chain's CDR3 is CASSLLRGTNEKLFF. Written as DNA, the CDR3 is TGTGCCAGCAGTCTTCTCAGGGGAACTAATGAAAAACTGTTTTTT.

The rearrangement uses TRBV14 and TRBJ2-1; 8 positions match TRBD2. The CDR3 is made up of 18 amino acids. V was pared by 1 base and J by 6 bases, with 14 bases of the junction left unmatched. Germline CDR1 reads SGHDN; CDR2 reads FVKESK. The CDR3 region is CASSQVRSGGGRLNEQFF. CDR3 DNA sequence: TGTGCCAGCAGCCAAGTGCGGTCCGGCGGGGGGAGACTCAATGAGCAGTTCTTC.

CDR3 sequence reads: CASSLAWGTLNSPLHF. In DNA form, the CDR3 reads TGTGCCAGCAGCTTAGCGTGGGGGACTCTTAATTCACCCCTCCACTTT. V usage is TRBV7-2 and J usage is TRBJ1-6; D possibly corresponds to TRBD1 (5 bases). CDR3 length: 16 amino acids. CDR1 is SGHTA, CDR2 FQGNSA, per germline. The germline V and J ends were trimmed by 0 bases and 6 bases, with 12 bases remaining between them.

The chain uses TRBV6-5 and TRBJ1-5, with D hard to call. From germline, CDR1 is MNHEY and CDR2 SVGAGI. V lost 5 bases and J 6 bases, leaving 11 bases between the germline ends. The CDR3 is 13 amino acids. The CDR3 here is CASSTHSGQPQHF. The CDR3 region has the DNA TGTGCCAGCAGTACGCATTCCGGTCAGCCCCAGCATTTT.

V is TRBV28 and J is TRBJ1-2, with 8 nucleotides matching TRBD1. The CDR3 is 14 amino acids. Germline V gives CDR1 MDHEN, CDR2 SYDVKM. Trimming removed 5 bases from V and 4 bases from J; junction bases left unmatched: 6. This chain's CDR3 is CASSPGTGVYGYTF. In nucleotides, the CDR3 is TGTGCCAGCAGTCCCGGGACAGGAGTCTATGGCTACACCTTC.

This clone was detected a few times. The chain recombines TRBV7-2 with TRBJ1-2, with 10 nucleotides matching TRBD1. The CDR3 totals 17 residues. Germline loops: CDR1 SGHTA, CDR2 FQGNSA. V lost 1 base, J lost 3 bases, and 8 bases stayed unmatched. DNA of the CDR3: TGTGCCAGCAGCTTAGTGGGACAGGGGATCAGTCACTATGGCTACACCTTC. Translation: CASSLVGQGISHYGYTF.

This clone was observed a single time. CDR3 coding DNA: TGTGCCAGCAGCCGCACAGGAACAGACAAAGCTTTCTTT. Translated, it gives CASSRTGTDKAFF. The chain couples TRBV4-2 to TRBJ1-1; D possibly corresponds to TRBD1 (5 bases). Trimming shortened V by 4 bases and J by 9 bases, and 15 bases separated the two germline ends. The germline CDR1 and CDR2 sequences are LGHNA and YNFKEQ. The CDR3 consists of 13 residues.

This clone was counted a few times. This chain connects TRBV24-1 to TRBJ2-1, with D unclear. The CDR3 is made up of 13 amino acids. The V gene lost 2 bases and the J gene lost 10 bases, with 11 bases spanning the gap. Germline CDR1 KGHDR, CDR2 SFDVKD. The CDR3 sequence is CATSDSRVVEQFF. The CDR3 DNA is TGTGCCACCAGTGATTCACGGGTGGTGGAGCAGTTCTTC.

The chain is built from TRBV6-1 and TRBJ1-5, with TRBD1 as a possible D gene (5 bases). Trimming pared 2 bases from V and 6 bases from J, leaving 5 bases between. Looked up from germline, CDR1 is MNHNS and CDR2 is SASEGT. The CDR3 spans 12 residues. DNA of the CDR3: TGTGCCAGCAGTGAAAGGGGTCAGCCCCAGCATTTT. This gives the protein CASSERGQPQHF.